This T cell receptor (beta chain) was observed in a study of shared clonotypes between healthy human individuals. CDR3 length: 14 residues. The germline V gene encodes CDR1 SGHRS and CDR2 YFSETQ. V shed 4 bases and J shed 0 bases, with 8 bases lying between them. A single count supports this clone. The antigen remains unidentified. Authors' data handling: For the immunoSEQ data, sequences were junction-only without quality scores, so filtering differed. The repertoire was sequenced with immunoSEQ multiplex PCR; TCRdb's copy has only in-frame clones and lacks some. The DNA gave D and trimming, while V, J and clone size come from that table. The table records millions of clones, roughly 94% of them present only once. Whole-study results and caveats: A generally larger estimated richness was seen in naive subsets than in memory subsets.

V usage is TRBV5-1 and J usage is TRBJ2-4; D unclear. This receptor was taken from a man between 18 and 29 years old in good health. Sequencing was performed on naive CD4+ T cells sorted from blood. Documented subset: CD45RA+ positively selected. CDR3 sequence (DNA): TGCGCCAGCAGCGATACGGTAGCCAAAAACATTCAGTACTTC. As protein: CASSDTVAKNIQYF.